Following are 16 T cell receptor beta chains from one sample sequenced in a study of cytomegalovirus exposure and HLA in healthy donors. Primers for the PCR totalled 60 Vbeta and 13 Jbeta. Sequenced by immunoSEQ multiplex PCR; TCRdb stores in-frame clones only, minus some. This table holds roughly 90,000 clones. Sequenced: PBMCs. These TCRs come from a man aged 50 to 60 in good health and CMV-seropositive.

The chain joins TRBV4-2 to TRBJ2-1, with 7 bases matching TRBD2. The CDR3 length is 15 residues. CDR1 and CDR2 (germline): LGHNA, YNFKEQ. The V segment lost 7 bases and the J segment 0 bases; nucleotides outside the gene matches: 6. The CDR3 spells CASNVGGSSYNEQFF. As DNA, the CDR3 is TGTGCCAGCAACGTCGGCGGGAGCTCCTACAATGAGCAGTTCTTC.

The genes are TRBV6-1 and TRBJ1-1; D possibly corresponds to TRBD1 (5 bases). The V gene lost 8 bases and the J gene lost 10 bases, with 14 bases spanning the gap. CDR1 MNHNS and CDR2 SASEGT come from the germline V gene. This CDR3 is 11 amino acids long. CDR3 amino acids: CASFGTGGAFF. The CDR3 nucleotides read TGTGCCAGCTTCGGGACCGGGGGAGCTTTCTTT.

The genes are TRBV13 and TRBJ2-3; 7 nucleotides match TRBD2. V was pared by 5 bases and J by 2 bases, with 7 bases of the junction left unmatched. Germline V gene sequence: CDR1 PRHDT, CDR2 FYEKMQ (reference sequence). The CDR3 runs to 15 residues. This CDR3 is CASSPQGGYTDTQYF. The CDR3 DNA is TGTGCCAGCAGCCCCCAGGGAGGGTACACAGATACGCAGTATTTT.

The DNA of the CDR3 is TGTGCCAGCAGCCTCGGGACAATGCCCCAGCATTTT. This encodes CASSLGTMPQHF. This chain uses TRBV7-9 with TRBJ1-5; tentative D call: TRBD1 (6 bases). The CDR3 runs to 12 residues. Trimming removed 5 bases at V and 9 bases at J, with 11 bases between. Germline V CDR1 and CDR2: SEHNR, FQNEAQ (reference sequence).

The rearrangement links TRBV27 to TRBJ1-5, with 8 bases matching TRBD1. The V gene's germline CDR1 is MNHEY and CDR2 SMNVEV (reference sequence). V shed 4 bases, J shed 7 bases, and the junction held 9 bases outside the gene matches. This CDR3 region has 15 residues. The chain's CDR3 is CASSYPGQGSQPQHF. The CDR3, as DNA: TGTGCCAGCAGTTACCCCGGACAGGGTAGCCAGCCCCAGCATTTT.

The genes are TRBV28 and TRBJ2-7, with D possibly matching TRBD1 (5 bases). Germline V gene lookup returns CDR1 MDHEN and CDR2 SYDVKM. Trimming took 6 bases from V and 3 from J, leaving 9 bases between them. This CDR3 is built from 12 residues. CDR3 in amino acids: CASSPQGYEQYF. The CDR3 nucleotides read TGTGCCAGCAGCCCCCAGGGCTACGAGCAGTACTTC.

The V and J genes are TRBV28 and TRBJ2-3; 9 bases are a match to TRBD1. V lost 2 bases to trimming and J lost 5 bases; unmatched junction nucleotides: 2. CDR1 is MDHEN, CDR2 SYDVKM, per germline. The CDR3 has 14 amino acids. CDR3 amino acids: CASSLNRGLDTQYF. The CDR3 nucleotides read TGTGCCAGCAGTTTAAACAGGGGGCTAGATACGCAGTATTTT. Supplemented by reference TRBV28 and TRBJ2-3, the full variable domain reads DVKVTQSSRYLVKRTGEKVFLECVQDMDHENMFWYRQDPGLGLRLIYFSYDVKMKEKGDIPEGYSVSREKKERFSLILESASTNQTSMYLCASSLNRGLDTQYFGPGTRLTVL.

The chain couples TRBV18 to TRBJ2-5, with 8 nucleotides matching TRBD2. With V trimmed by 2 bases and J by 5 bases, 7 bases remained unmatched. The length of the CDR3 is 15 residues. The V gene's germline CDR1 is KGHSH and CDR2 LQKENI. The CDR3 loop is CASSPGAGEWETQYF. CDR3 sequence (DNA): TGTGCCAGCTCACCAGGAGCGGGAGAGTGGGAGACCCAGTACTTC.

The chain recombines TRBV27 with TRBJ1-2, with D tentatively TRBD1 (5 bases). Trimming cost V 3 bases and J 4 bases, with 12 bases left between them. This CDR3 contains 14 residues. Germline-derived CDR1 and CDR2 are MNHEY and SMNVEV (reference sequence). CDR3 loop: CASSFGQGSYGYTF. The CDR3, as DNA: TGTGCCAGCAGTTTCGGCCAGGGTTCCTATGGCTACACCTTC.

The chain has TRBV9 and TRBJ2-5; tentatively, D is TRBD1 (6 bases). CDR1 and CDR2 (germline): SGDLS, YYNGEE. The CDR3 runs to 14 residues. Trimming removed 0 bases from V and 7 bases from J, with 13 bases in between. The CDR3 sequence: CASSVATGTGTQYF. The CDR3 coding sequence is TGTGCCAGCAGCGTAGCTACAGGGACGGGGACCCAGTACTTC.

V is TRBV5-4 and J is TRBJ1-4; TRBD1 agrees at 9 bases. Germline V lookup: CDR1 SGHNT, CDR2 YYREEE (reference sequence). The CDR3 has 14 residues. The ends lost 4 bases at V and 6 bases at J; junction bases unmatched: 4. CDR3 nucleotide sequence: TGTGCCAGCAGCCACACAGGGGGCGATGAAAAACTGTTTTTT. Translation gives CASSHTGGDEKLFF.

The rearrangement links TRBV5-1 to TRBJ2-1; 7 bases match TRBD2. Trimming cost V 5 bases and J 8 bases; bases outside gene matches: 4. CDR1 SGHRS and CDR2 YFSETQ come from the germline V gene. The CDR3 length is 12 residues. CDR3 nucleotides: TGCGCCAGCAGGTGGGAGGGCGATGAGCAGTTCTTC. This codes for CASRWEGDEQFF.

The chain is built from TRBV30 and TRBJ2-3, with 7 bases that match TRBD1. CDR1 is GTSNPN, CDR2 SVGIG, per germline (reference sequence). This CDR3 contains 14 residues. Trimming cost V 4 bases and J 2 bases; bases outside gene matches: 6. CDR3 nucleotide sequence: TGTGCCTGGATCTCAGGGGGATTCACAGATACGCAGTATTTT. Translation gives CAWISGGFTDTQYF.

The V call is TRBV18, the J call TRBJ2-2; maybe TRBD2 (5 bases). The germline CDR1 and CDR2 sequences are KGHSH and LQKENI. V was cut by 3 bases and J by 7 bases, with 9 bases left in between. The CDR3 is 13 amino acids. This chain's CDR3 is CASSPPGDGELFF. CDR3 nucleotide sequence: TGTGCCAGCTCACCGCCCGGGGACGGGGAGCTGTTTTTT.

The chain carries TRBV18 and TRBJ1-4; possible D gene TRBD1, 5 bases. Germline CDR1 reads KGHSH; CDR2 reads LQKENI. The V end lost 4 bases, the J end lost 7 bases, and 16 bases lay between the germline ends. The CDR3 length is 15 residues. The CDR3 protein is CASSLDARRGEKLFF. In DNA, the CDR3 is TGTGCCAGCTCACTCGACGCACGGAGGGGTGAAAAACTGTTTTTT.

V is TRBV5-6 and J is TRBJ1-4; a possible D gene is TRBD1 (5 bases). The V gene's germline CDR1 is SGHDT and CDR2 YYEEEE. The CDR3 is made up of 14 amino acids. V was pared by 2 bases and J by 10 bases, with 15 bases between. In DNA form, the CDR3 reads TGTGCCAGCAGCTTCACAGGAAAGGAAGGAAAACTGTTTTTT. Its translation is CASSFTGKEGKLFF.